The sample holds a few counts of the clone carrying this TCR beta chain. Its target is not known. This specimen comes from a study of T-cell reconstitution after alpha-beta-depleted transplantation in children. For TCRbeta, the library was prepared with unique molecular identifiers. A single record per CDR3 protein comes from TCRdb applying MiXCR to the PCR reads. The table records approximately 520,000 distinct CDR3 sequences, over 10% of them present only once. This CDR3 has 17 residues. The V and J ends lost 2 bases and 0 bases, in that order; junction bases with no gene match: 7. The germline CDR1 and CDR2 sequences are LNHNV and YYDKDF (reference sequence). Overall study results and limits: Alpha-beta T cells present about two months after transplant were reported to originate from several hundred expanded graft clones.

The sample consisted of PBMCs, mostly from graft donor cells, taken 180 days after TCRalphabeta/CD19-depleted stem cell transplant. The chain recombines TRBV15 with TRBJ1-5, with TRBD1 matching 7 bases. The clonotype originates from a female patient between 2 and 15 years old who had a stem cell transplant for aplastic anemia, so the T cells may come from the graft donor. In nucleotides, the CDR3 is TGTGCCACCAGCAGACCAACAGGGGATTCTAGCAATCAGCCCCAGCATTTT. Translating it yields CATSRPTGDSSNQPQHF.